This T cell receptor (beta chain) was identified in a study of CD8 T cells in ankylosing spondylitis. Regarding the study as a whole: A motif in TCR beta, a set of under ten highly homologous variants, appeared characteristic of ankylosing spondylitis blood. Disease-linked clones had a CD8+ phenotype and relatively low frequency in peripheral blood.

On this clonotype itself: Antigen specificity is unknown.

The V segment lost 3 bases and the J segment 4 bases; nucleotides outside the gene matches: 8. CDR3 length: 15 residues. Germline CDR1 reads SGDLS; CDR2 reads YYNGEE. Libraries of TCR beta came from quantitative 5'-RACE with molecular barcodes. MiXCR was run by TCRdb on the 5' RACE reads, yielding one entry per CDR3 protein. In the table there are just under 550,000 distinct CDR3 sequences, about 13% of which are singletons. Sequencing was performed on blood, either unsorted or a sorted T cell fraction (not recorded which). V usage is TRBV9 and J usage is TRBJ2-5; 8 bases fit TRBD2. The origin of this receptor is a male donor with ankylosing spondylitis. CDR3: CASSAGLAGPETQYF. The CDR3 coding sequence is TGTGCCAGCAGCGCCGGACTAGCCGGGCCAGAGACCCAGTACTTC.